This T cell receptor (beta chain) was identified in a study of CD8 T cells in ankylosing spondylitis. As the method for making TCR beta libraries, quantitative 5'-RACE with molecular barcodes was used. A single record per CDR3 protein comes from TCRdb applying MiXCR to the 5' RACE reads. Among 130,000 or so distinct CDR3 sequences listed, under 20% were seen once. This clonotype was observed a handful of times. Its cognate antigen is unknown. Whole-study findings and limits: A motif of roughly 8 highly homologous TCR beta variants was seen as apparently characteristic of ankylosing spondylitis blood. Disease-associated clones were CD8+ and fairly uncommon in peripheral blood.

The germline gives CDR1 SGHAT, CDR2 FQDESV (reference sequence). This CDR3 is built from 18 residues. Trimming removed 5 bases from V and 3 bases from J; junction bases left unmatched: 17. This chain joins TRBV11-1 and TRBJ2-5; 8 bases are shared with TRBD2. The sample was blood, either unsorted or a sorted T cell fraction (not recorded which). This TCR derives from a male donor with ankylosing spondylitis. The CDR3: CASSTIKTGPAGEETQYF. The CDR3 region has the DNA TGTGCCAGCAGCACAATTAAGACAGGACCAGCGGGAGAAGAGACCCAGTACTTC. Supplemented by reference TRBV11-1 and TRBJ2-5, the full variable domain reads EAEVAQSPRYKITEKSQAVAFWCDPISGHATLYWYRQILGQGPELLVQFQDESVVDDSQLPKDRFSAERLKGVDSTLKIQPAELGDSAMYLCASSTIKTGPAGEETQYFGPGTRLLVL.